Listed below are T cell receptor beta chains from one sample, sequenced in a study of T cell clonotyping in hematopoietic cell transplantation. Only in-frame clones appear in the TCRdb table, and some are missing; sequencing was by immunoSEQ multiplex PCR. This sample carries under 30,000 clones, roughly 92% of them seen once, and the ten largest clones take about 10%. Sequenced here: PBMCs, sampled 100 days after allogeneic stem cell transplant. These receptors were collected from a female patient aged 45-65 years who had an allogeneic stem cell transplant from a related donor, so the T cells may come from the graft donor. Some clones in this sample may be carry-over from other donors' samples. Both conserved end residues are part of each CDR3. The order of the fields is J gene, clone size, V gene, CDR3 length, D gene, CDR3 DNA, CDR3 protein. A D gene is named only where the DNA matches it firmly. Clone size is stated in some rows and not others, as once, few, many or a class when expanded.

J gene: TRBJ1-2
clone size: .
V gene: TRBV7-9
CDR3 length: 13
D gene: .
CDR3 DNA: TGTGCCAGCAGCGCCGGGACCGAATATGGCTACACCTTC
CDR3 protein: CASSAGTEYGYTF

J gene: TRBJ2-5
clone size: .
V gene: TRBV5-6
CDR3 length: 13
D gene: .
CDR3 DNA: TGTGCCAGCAGCTTGGGGGACCGGGAGACCCAGTACTTC
CDR3 protein: CASSLGDRETQYF

J gene: TRBJ2-7
clone size: .
V gene: TRBV10-3
CDR3 length: 15
D gene: TRBD2
CDR3 DNA: TGTGCCATCAGTGACTCCGGACTAGTTTCGGACGAGCAGTACTTC
CDR3 protein: CAISDSGLVSDEQYF

J gene: TRBJ2-7
clone size: .
V gene: TRBV2
CDR3 length: 15
D gene: TRBD2
CDR3 DNA: TGTGCCAGCAGTGATGGGAGGGCCGGTATGGGTGAGCAGTACTTC
CDR3 protein: CASSDGRAGMGEQYF

J gene: TRBJ1-1
clone size: .
V gene: TRBV5-1
CDR3 length: 17
D gene: .
CDR3 DNA: TGCGCCAGCAGCTCACCTGCCGGCGGAGAACCGAACACTGAAGCTTTCTTT
CDR3 protein: CASSSPAGGEPNTEAFF

J gene: TRBJ2-7
clone size: .
V gene: TRBV7-9
CDR3 length: 14
D gene: .
CDR3 DNA: TGTGCCAGCAGCTTGGGACGTGGGGGCTACGAGCAGTACTTC
CDR3 protein: CASSLGRGGYEQYF

J gene: TRBJ1-1
clone size: .
V gene: TRBV5-3
CDR3 length: 15
D gene: TRBD1
CDR3 DNA: TGTGCCAGAAGCTTAACGGGACAGGGGGTCACTGAAGCTTTCTTT
CDR3 protein: CARSLTGQGVTEAFF

J gene: TRBJ2-7
clone size: .
V gene: TRBV11-2
CDR3 length: 14
D gene: .
CDR3 DNA: TGTGCCAGCAGCTTAGATGGCGGCCGGAACGAGCAGTACTTC
CDR3 protein: CASSLDGGRNEQYF

J gene: TRBJ2-3
clone size: few
V gene: TRBV2
CDR3 length: 17
D gene: TRBD2
CDR3 DNA: TGTGCCAGCAGAAGCACTAGCGGGGCGTACTTCACAGATACGCAGTATTTT
CDR3 protein: CASRSTSGAYFTDTQYF

J gene: TRBJ2-7
clone size: once
V gene: TRBV5-1
CDR3 length: 13
D gene: .
CDR3 DNA: TGCGCCAGCAGCCGGACTGATTCCTACGAGCAGTACTTC
CDR3 protein: CASSRTDSYEQYF

J gene: TRBJ2-1
clone size: .
V gene: TRBV4-1
CDR3 length: 15
D gene: TRBD1
CDR3 DNA: TGCGCCAGCAGCCTTAGAGGGGGCCCTGCCAATGAGCAGTTCTTC
CDR3 protein: CASSLRGGPANEQFF

J gene: TRBJ1-3
clone size: .
V gene: TRBV7-2
CDR3 length: 17
D gene: .
CDR3 DNA: TGTGCCAGCAGCTTCCACCCTGGACAGTCAGCTGGAAACACCATATATTTT
CDR3 protein: CASSFHPGQSAGNTIYF

J gene: TRBJ1-1
clone size: .
V gene: TRBV6-5
CDR3 length: 15
D gene: TRBD1
CDR3 DNA: TGTGCCAGCAGTCTTGGGACAGGAAGGGTCACTGAAGCTTTCTTT
CDR3 protein: CASSLGTGRVTEAFF

J gene: TRBJ2-7
clone size: .
V gene: TRBV13
CDR3 length: 14
D gene: TRBD1
CDR3 DNA: TGTGCCAGCAGCGGCCGGGACAGGGCGCGGGAGCAGTACTTC
CDR3 protein: CASSGRDRAREQYF

J gene: TRBJ2-5
clone size: .
V gene: TRBV5-1
CDR3 length: 14
D gene: TRBD1
CDR3 DNA: TGCGCCAGCAGCCCAAGGACAGGGAAAGAGACCCAGTACTTC
CDR3 protein: CASSPRTGKETQYF

J gene: TRBJ1-5
clone size: .
V gene: TRBV2
CDR3 length: 13
D gene: TRBD1
CDR3 DNA: TGTGCCAGCCAACAGGGGGCCATTCAGCCCCAGCATTTT
CDR3 protein: CASQQGAIQPQHF

J gene: TRBJ1-1
clone size: .
V gene: TRBV6-5
CDR3 length: 14
D gene: .
CDR3 DNA: TGTGCCAGCTCGAGGGGGGCGGGGAACACTGAAGCTTTCTTT
CDR3 protein: CASSRGAGNTEAFF

J gene: TRBJ1-5
clone size: once
V gene: TRBV19
CDR3 length: 14
D gene: TRBD1
CDR3 DNA: TGTGCCAGTAGTAAGGGGACAGCCAGGTTTCCCCAGCATTTT
CDR3 protein: CASSKGTARFPQHF

J gene: TRBJ2-2
clone size: once
V gene: TRBV19
CDR3 length: 17
D gene: TRBD1
CDR3 DNA: TGTGCCAGTGGGTTTGACAGGGGGCTTTCGAACACCGGGGAGCTGTTTTTT
CDR3 protein: CASGFDRGLSNTGELFF

J gene: TRBJ1-1
clone size: .
V gene: TRBV5-1
CDR3 length: 13
D gene: .
CDR3 DNA: TGCGCCAGCAGCTTGGACCCTCAAGGGGAAGCTTTCTTT
CDR3 protein: CASSLDPQGEAFF